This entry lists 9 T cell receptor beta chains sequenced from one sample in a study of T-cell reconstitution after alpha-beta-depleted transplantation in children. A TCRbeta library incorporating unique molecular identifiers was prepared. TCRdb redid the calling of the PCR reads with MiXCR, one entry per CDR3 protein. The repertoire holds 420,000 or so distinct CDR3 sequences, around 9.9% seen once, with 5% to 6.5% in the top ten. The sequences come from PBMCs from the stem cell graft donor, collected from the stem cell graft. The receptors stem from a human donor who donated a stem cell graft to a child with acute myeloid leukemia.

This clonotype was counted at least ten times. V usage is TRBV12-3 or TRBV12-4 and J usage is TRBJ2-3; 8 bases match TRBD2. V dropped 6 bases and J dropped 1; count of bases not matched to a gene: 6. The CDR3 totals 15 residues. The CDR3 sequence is CASRPSGGRTDTQYF. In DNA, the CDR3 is TGTGCCAGCAGGCCCAGCGGGGGTCGCACAGATACGCAGTATTTT.

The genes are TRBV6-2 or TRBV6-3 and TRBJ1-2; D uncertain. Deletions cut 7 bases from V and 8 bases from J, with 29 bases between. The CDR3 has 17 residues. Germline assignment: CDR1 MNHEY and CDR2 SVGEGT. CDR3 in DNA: TGTGCCAGCACATTCCTGACCGGAACAGATTTATTTCGCGGCTACACCTTC. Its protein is CASTFLTGTDLFRGYTF.

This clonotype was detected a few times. For the CDR3, the DNA is TGCAGCGTTGCACGGGACAGAAAAGAAGCTTTCTTT. Amino acids: CSVARDRKEAFF. The chain links TRBV29-1 to TRBJ1-1; 7 positions agree with TRBD1. The CDR3 loop spans 12 amino acids. Germline V CDR1 and CDR2: SQVTM, ANQGSEA. After removal of 4 bases from V and 8 bases from J, the junction contained 7 bases not matched to a gene.

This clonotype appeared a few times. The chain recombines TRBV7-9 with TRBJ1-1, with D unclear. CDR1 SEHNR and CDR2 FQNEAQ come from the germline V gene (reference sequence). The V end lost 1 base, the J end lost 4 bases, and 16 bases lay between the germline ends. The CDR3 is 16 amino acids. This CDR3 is CASSLGATLRGTEAFF. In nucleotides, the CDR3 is TGTGCCAGCAGCTTAGGTGCAACCCTAAGAGGCACTGAAGCTTTCTTT. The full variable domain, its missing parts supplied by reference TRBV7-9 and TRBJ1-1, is DTGVSQNPRHKITKRGQNVTFRCDPISEHNRLYWYRQTLGQGPEFLTYFQNEAQLEKSRLLSDRFSAERPKGSFSTLEIQRTEQGDSAMYLCASSLGATLRGTEAFFGQGTRLTVV.

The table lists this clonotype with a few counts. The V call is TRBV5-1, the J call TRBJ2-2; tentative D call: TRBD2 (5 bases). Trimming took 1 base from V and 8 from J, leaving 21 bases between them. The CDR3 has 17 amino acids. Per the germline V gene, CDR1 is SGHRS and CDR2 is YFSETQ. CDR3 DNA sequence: TGCGCCAGCAGCTTGACCGGGGTACGGAGCCTAAGGGGGGAGCTGTTTTTT. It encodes CASSLTGVRSLRGELFF.

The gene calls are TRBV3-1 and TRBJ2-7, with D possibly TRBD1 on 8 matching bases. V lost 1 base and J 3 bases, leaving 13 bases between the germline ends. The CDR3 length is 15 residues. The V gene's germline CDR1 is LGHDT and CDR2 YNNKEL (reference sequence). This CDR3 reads CASSQATGGGYEQYF. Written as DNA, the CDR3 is TGTGCCAGCAGCCAAGCTACAGGGGGGGGCTACGAGCAGTACTTC.

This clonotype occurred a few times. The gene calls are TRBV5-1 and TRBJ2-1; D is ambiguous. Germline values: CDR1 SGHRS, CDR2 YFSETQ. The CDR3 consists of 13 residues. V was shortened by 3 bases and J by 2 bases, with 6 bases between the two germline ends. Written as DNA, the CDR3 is TGCGCCAGCAGCTCGACACCCTACAATGAGCAGTTCTTC. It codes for CASSSTPYNEQFF.

The CDR3: CASRAGTGGKAFF. CDR3 nucleotide sequence: TGTGCCAGCAGAGCCGGGACAGGGGGCAAAGCTTTCTTT. The chain joins TRBV12-3 or TRBV12-4 to TRBJ1-1; 12 positions match TRBD1. The CDR3 spans 13 residues. V dropped 6 bases and J dropped 9; count of bases not matched to a gene: 5.

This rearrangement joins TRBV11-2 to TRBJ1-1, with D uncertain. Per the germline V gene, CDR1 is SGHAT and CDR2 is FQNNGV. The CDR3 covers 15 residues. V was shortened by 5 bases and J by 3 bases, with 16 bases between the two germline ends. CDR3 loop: CASSPRRVGDTEAFF. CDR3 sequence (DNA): TGTGCCAGCAGCCCCAGGAGGGTTGGGGACACTGAAGCTTTCTTT.